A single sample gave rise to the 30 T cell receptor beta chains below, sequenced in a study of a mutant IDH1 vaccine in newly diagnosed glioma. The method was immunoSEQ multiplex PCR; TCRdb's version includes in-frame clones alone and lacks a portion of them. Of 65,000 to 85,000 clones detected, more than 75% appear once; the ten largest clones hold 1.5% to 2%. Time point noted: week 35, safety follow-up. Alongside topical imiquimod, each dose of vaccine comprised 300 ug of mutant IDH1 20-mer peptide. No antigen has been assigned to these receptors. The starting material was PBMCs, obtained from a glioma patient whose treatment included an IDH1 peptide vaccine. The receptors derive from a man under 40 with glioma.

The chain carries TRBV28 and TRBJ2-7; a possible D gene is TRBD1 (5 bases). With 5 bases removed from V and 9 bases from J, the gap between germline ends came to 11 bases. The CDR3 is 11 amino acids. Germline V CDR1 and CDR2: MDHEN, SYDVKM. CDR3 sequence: CASSAFRVQYF. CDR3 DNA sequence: TGTGCCAGCAGTGCCTTCAGGGTGCAGTACTTC. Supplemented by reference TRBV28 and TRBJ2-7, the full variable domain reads DVKVTQSSRYLVKRTGEKVFLECVQDMDHENMFWYRQDPGLGLRLIYFSYDVKMKEKGDIPEGYSVSREKKERFSLILESASTNQTSMYLCASSAFRVQYFGPGTRLTVT.

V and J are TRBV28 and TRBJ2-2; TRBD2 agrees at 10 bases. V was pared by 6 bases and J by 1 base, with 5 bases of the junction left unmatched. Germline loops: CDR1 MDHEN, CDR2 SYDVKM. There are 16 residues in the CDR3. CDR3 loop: CASSLSGGENTGELFF. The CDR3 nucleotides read TGTGCCAGCAGCCTCAGCGGGGGGGAGAACACCGGGGAGCTGTTTTTT.

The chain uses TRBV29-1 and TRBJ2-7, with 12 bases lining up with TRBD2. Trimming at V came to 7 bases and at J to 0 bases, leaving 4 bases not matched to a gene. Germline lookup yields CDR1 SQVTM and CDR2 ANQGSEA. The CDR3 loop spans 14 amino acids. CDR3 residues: CSGRTSGDSYEQYF. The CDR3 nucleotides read TGCAGCGGCCGGACTAGCGGGGACTCCTACGAGCAGTACTTC.

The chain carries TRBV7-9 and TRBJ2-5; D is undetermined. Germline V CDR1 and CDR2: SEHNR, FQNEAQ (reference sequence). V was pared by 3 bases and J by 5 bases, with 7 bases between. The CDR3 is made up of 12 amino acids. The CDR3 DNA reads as TGTGCCAGCAGCTTCGTAGGGGAGACCCAGTACTTC. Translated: CASSFVGETQYF.

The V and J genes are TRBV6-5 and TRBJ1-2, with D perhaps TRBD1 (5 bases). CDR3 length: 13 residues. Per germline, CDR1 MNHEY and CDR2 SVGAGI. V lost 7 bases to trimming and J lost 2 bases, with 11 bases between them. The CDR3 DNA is TGTGCCAGCAAGACAGCCGGAAACTATGGCTACACCTTC. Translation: CASKTAGNYGYTF.

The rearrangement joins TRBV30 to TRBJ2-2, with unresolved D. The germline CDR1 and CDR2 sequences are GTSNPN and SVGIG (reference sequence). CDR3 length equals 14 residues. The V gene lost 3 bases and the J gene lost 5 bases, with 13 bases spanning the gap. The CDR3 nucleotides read TGTGCCTGGAGCCCAATGAGAGTAACCGGGGAGCTGTTTTTT. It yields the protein CAWSPMRVTGELFF.

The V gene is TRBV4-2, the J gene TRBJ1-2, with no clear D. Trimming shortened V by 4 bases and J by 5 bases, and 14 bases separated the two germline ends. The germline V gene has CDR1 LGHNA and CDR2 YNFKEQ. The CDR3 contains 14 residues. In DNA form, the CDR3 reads TGTGCCAGCAGCCCCCGTAACGGGGTGTATGGCTACACCTTC. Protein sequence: CASSPRNGVYGYTF.

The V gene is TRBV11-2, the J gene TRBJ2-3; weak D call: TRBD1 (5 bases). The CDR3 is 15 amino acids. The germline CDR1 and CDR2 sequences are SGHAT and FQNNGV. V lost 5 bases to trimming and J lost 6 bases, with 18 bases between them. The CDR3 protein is CASSLRTRAADTQYF. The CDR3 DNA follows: TGTGCCAGCAGCCTCCGAACCAGGGCAGCCGATACGCAGTATTTT.

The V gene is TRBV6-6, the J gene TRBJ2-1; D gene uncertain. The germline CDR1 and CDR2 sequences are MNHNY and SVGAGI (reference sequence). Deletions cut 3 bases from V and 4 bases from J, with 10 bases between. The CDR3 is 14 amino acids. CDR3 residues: CASSYLNKYNEQFF. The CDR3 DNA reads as TGTGCCAGCAGTTATCTTAATAAATACAATGAGCAGTTCTTC.

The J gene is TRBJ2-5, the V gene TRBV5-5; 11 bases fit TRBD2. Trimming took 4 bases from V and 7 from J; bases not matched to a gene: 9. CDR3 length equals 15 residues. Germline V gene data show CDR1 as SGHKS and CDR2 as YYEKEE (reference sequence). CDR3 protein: CASSLGLAGLTTQYF. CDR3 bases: TGTGCCAGCAGCCTTGGACTAGCGGGCCTAACGACCCAGTACTTC. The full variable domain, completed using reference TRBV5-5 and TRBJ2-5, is DAGVTQSPTHLIKTRGQQVTLRCSPISGHKSVSWYQQVLGQGPQFIFQYYEKEERGRGNFPDRFSARQFPNYSSELNVNALLLGDSALYLCASSLGLAGLTTQYFGPGTRLLVL.

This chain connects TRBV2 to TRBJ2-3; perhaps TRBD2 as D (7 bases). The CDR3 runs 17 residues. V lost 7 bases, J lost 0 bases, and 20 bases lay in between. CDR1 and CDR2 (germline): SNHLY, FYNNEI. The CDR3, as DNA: TGTGCCAGCACCCTCTCGGGGCGGGGGCCTAGCACAGATACGCAGTATTTT. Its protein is CASTLSGRGPSTDTQYF.

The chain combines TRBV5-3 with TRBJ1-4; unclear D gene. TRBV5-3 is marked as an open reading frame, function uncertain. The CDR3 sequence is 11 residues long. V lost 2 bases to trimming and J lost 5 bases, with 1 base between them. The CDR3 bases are TGTGCCAGAAGCTTCAATGAAAAACTGTTTTTT. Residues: CARSFNEKLFF.

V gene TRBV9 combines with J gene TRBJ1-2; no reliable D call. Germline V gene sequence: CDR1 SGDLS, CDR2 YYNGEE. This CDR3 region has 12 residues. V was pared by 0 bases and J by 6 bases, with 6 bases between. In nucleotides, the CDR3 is TGTGCCAGCAGCGTAGGGGATAATGGCTACACCTTC. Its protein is CASSVGDNGYTF.

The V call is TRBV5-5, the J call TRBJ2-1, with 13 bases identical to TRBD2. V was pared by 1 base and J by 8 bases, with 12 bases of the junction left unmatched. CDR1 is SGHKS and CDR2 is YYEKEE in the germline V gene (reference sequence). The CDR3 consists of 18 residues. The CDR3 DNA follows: TGTGCCAGCAGCTTGCCCATACAACTAGCGGGAGGGGCGGATGAGCAGTTCTTC. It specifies CASSLPIQLAGGADEQFF.

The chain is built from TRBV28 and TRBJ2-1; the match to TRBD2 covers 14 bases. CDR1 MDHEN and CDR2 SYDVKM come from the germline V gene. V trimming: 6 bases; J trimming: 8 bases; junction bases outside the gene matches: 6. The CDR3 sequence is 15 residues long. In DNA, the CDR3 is TGTGCCAGCAGCAGACTAGCGGGAGGGAGGGATGAGCAGTTCTTC. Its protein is CASSRLAGGRDEQFF. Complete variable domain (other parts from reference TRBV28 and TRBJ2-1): DVKVTQSSRYLVKRTGEKVFLECVQDMDHENMFWYRQDPGLGLRLIYFSYDVKMKEKGDIPEGYSVSREKKERFSLILESASTNQTSMYLCASSRLAGGRDEQFFGPGTRLTVL.

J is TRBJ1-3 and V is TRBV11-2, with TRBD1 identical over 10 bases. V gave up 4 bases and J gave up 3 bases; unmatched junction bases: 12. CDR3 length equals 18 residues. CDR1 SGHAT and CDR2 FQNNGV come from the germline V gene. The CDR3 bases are TGTGCCAGCAGCTCCTACCGGGACAGGGGCCTTTATGGAAACACCATATATTTT. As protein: CASSSYRDRGLYGNTIYF.

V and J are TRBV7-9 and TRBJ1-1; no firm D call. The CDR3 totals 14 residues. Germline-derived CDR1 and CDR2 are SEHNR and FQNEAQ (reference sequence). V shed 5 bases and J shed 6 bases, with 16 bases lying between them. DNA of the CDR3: TGTGCCAGCAGCATCTCAGTCGCTGGGCCTGAAGCTTTCTTT. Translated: CASSISVAGPEAFF.

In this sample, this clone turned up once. CDR3: CSVSGRLTPEQYF. CDR3 bases: TGCAGCGTTTCCGGACGGCTTACCCCCGAGCAGTACTTC. This chain uses TRBV29-1 with TRBJ2-7, with D uncertain. Germline V gene lookup returns CDR1 SQVTM and CDR2 ANQGSEA. V dropped 5 bases and J dropped 6 bases, with 17 bases sitting between them. This CDR3 region has 13 residues.

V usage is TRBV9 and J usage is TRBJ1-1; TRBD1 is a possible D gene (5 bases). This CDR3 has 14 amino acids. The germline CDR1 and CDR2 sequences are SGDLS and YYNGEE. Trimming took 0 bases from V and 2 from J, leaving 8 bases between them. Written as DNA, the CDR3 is TGTGCCAGCAGCGTAGGAGGGACTAACACTGAAGCTTTCTTT. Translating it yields CASSVGGTNTEAFF.

In DNA form, the CDR3 reads TGTGCCAGCAGCCAAGGTGCGACTTTCTACGAGCAGTACTTC. Translating it yields CASSQGATFYEQYF. This chain links TRBV14 with TRBJ2-7; D is uncertain. The CDR3 sequence is 14 residues long. Germline CDR1 reads SGHDN; CDR2 reads FVKESK. Deletions cut 1 base from V and 3 bases from J, with 10 bases between. Full variable domain (missing parts from reference TRBV14 and TRBJ2-7): EAGVTQFPSHSVIEKGQTVTLRCDPISGHDNLYWYRRVMGKEIKFLLHFVKESKQDESGMPNNRFLAERTGGTYSTLKVQPAELEDSGVYFCASSQGATFYEQYFGPGTRLTVT.

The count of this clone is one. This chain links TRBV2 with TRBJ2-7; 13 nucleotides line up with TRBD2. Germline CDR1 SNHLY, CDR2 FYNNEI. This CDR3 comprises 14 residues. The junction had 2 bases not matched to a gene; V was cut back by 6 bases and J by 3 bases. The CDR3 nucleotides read TGTGCCAGCAGACTAGCGGGGGGGCTCTACGAGCAGTACTTC. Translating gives CASRLAGGLYEQYF. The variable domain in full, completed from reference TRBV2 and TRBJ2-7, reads EPEVTQTPSHQVTQMGQEVILRCVPISNHLYFYWYRQILGQKVEFLVSFYNNEISEKSEIFDDQFSVERPDGSNFTLKIRSTKLEDSAMYFCASRLAGGLYEQYFGPGTRLTVT.

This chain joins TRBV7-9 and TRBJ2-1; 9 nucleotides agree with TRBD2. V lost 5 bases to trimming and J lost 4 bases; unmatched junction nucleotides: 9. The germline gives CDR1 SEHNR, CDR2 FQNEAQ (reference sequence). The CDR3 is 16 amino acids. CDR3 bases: TGTGCCAGCAGCCTCCGCCGCCTAGCGGGATACAATGAGCAGTTCTTC. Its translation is CASSLRRLAGYNEQFF. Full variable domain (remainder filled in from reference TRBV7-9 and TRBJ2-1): DTGVSQNPRHKITKRGQNVTFRCDPISEHNRLYWYRQTLGQGPEFLTYFQNEAQLEKSRLLSDRFSAERPKGSFSTLEIQRTEQGDSAMYLCASSLRRLAGYNEQFFGPGTRLTVL.

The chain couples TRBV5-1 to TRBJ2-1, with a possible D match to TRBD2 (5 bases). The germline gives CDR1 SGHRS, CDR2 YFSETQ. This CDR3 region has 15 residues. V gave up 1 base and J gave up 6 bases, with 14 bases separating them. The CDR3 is CASSLLATSPNEQFF. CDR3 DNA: TGCGCCAGCAGCTTGTTAGCGACATCCCCCAATGAGCAGTTCTTC.

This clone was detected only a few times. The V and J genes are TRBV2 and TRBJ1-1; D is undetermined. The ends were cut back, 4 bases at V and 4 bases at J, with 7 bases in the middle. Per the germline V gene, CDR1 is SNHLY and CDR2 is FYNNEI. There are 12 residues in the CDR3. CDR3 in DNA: TGTGCCAGCAGTGTTCTGGCCACTGAAGCTTTCTTT. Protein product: CASSVLATEAFF.

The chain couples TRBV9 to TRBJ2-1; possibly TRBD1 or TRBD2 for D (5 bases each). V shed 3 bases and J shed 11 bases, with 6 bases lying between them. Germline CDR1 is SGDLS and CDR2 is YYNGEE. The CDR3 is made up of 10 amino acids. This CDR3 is CASSGGQQFF. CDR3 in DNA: TGTGCCAGCAGCGGGGGACAGCAGTTCTTC.

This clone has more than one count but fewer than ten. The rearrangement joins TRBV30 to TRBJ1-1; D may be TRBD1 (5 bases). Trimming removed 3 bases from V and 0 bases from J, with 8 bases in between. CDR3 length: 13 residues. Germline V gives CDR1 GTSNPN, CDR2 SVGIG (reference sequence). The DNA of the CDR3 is TGTGCCTGGAGCCCGACAGTGAACACTGAAGCTTTCTTT. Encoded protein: CAWSPTVNTEAFF.

The CDR3, as DNA: TGTGCCAGCAGTTCCCGGGACAGGGGGTATGGCTACACCTTC. As protein: CASSSRDRGYGYTF. The V and J genes are TRBV27 and TRBJ1-2; 11 bases fit TRBD1. Trimming cost V 4 bases and J 5 bases; bases outside gene matches: 3. The V gene's germline CDR1 is MNHEY and CDR2 SMNVEV (reference sequence). This CDR3 is built from 14 residues.

CDR3 nucleotide sequence: TGTGCCAGCAGCCATGGGGCTCGGGGTTCACCCCTCCACTTT. Protein: CASSHGARGSPLHF. The V and J genes are TRBV11-2 and TRBJ1-6; TRBD1 is a possible D gene (5 bases). Between the trimmed V and J ends, which lost 5 bases and 9 bases, there was a span of 14 bases. Germline V CDR1 and CDR2: SGHAT, FQNNGV. This CDR3 has 14 amino acids.

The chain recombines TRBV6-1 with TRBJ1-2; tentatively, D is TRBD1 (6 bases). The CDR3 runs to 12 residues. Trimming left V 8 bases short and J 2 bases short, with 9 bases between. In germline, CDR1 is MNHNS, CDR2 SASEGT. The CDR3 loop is CASRGANYGYTF. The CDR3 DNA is TGTGCCAGCCGGGGGGCGAACTATGGCTACACCTTC.

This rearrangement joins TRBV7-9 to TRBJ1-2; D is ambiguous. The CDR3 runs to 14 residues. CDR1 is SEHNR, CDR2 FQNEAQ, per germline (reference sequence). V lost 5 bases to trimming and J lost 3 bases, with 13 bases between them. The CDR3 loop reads CASSPGRADYGYTF. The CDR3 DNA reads TGTGCCAGCAGCCCTGGACGCGCGGACTATGGCTACACCTTC. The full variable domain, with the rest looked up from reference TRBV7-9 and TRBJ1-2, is DTGVSQNPRHKITKRGQNVTFRCDPISEHNRLYWYRQTLGQGPEFLTYFQNEAQLEKSRLLSDRFSAERPKGSFSTLEIQRTEQGDSAMYLCASSPGRADYGYTFGSGTRLTVV.